The 21 T cell receptor beta chains presented below share a single source sample, sequenced in a study of blood T cell repertoires in COVID-19. Data came from immunoSEQ multiplex PCR; TCRdb stores just in-frame clones and leaves some out. The sample yields about 430,000 clones, roughly nine tenths seen once. Sequencing input: PBMCs or T cells enriched from blood (not recorded which). The source is a man younger than 40 who had recovered from COVID-19.

The chain is built from TRBV9 and TRBJ1-3; 8 bases are a match to TRBD1. CDR3 length equals 17 residues. With 2 bases clipped from V and 0 bases from J, the junction kept 7 bases outside the gene matches. Germline V gene data show CDR1 as SGDLS and CDR2 as YYNGEE. The CDR3 DNA follows: TGTGCCAGCAGCGTGGACCACAGGGGGTACTCTGGAAACACCATATATTTT. As protein: CASSVDHRGYSGNTIYF. Drawing the rest from reference TRBV9 and TRBJ1-3, the complete variable domain is DSGVTQTPKHLITATGQRVTLRCSPRSGDLSVYWYQQSLDQGLQFLIQYYNGEERAKGNILERFSAQQFPDLHSELNLSSLELGDSALYFCASSVDHRGYSGNTIYFGEGSWLTVV.

The chain combines TRBV9 with TRBJ2-3; 9 bases are a match to TRBD2. The V and J ends lost 0 bases and 5 bases, in that order; junction bases with no gene match: 7. The CDR3 has 16 residues. Germline CDR1 SGDLS, CDR2 YYNGEE. DNA of the CDR3: TGTGCCAGCAGCGTAGGGCTGCGGGAGGGTGGAGATACGCAGTATTTT. Its translation: CASSVGLREGGDTQYF.

This clone was counted a few times. The same CDR3 can be traced to other DNA sequences in this sample. The rearrangement links TRBV6-1 to TRBJ2-3; D gene ambiguous. Trimming stripped 2 bases from V and 0 bases from J, with 6 bases between. CDR1 and CDR2 (germline): MNHNS, SASEGT. CDR3 length: 14 amino acids. CDR3 in DNA: TGTGCCAGCAGTGAACCTCCTAGCACAGATACGCAGTATTTT. This translates into CASSEPPSTDTQYF.

The chain links TRBV10-3 to TRBJ1-6; D is uncertain. This CDR3 region has 15 residues. Germline V gene data show CDR1 as ENHRY and CDR2 as SYGVKD. Between the trimmed V and J ends, which lost 2 bases and 4 bases, there was a span of 9 bases. CDR3 sequence reads: CAISETGEYNSPLHF. CDR3 DNA: TGTGCCATCAGTGAGACCGGGGAATATAATTCACCCCTCCACTTT.

Written as DNA, the CDR3 is TGTGCCAGCAGCGTAGGGGTATACAGGGAGTTAACCTATGAGCAGTTCTTC. Translated, it gives CASSVGVYRELTYEQFF. The chain combines TRBV9 with TRBJ2-1; possible D gene TRBD1, 6 bases. The V gene lost 0 bases and the J gene lost 8 bases, with 21 bases spanning the gap. The CDR3 contains 17 residues. The germline CDR1 and CDR2 sequences are SGDLS and YYNGEE.

This rearrangement joins TRBV29-1 to TRBJ2-3; 10 bases map to TRBD2. From germline, CDR1 is SQVTM and CDR2 ANQGSEA. The V segment lost 6 bases and the J segment 3 bases; nucleotides outside the gene matches: 6. The CDR3 loop spans 14 amino acids. Here the CDR3 reads CSVGVAGGTDTQYF. CDR3 sequence (DNA): TGCAGCGTGGGGGTAGCGGGAGGTACAGATACGCAGTATTTT.

Turning to this clone: Given the absence of the conserved phenylalanine or tryptophan at the CDR3 end, a read error is likely. The DNA is left out, because the CDR3 cannot be placed on it with certainty; the CDR3 is given as TCRdb lists it. This chain uses TRBV28 with TRBJ2-7; TRBD2 is the table's D call and was not checked against the DNA. Including both end residues, the CDR3 is 11 amino acids long. Germline values: CDR1 MDHEN, CDR2 SYDVKM. CDR3 sequence reads: CASSPALKATI.

The V call is TRBV6-5, the J call TRBJ1-2, with 9 bases aligning to TRBD1. J gave up 5 bases and V 6 bases, and 10 bases lay outside the gene matches. CDR1 and CDR2 (germline): MNHEY, SVGAGI. This CDR3 spans 15 amino acids. The CDR3 DNA follows: TGTGCCAGCAGCTCGGAAGGACAGGGGATATATGGCTACACCTTC. Its protein is CASSSEGQGIYGYTF.

The chain combines TRBV29-1 with TRBJ1-2; a possible D gene is TRBD1 (6 bases). V was shortened by 6 bases and J by 8 bases, with 22 bases between the two germline ends. Germline CDR1 SQVTM, CDR2 ANQGSEA. The CDR3 sequence is 14 residues long. The CDR3 coding sequence is TGCAGCGTGGACGAGGATTGGACAGCAGGGGGCTACACCTTC. As protein: CSVDEDWTAGGYTF.

V and J are TRBV7-8 and TRBJ1-1, with D tentatively TRBD1 (5 bases). The germline CDR1 and CDR2 sequences are SGHVS and FQNEAQ. Trimming left V 1 base short and J 11 bases short, with 17 bases between. The CDR3 has 14 amino acids. The CDR3 sequence is CASSLEGPGLYAFF. The CDR3 nucleotides read TGTGCCAGCAGCTTAGAAGGTCCAGGGCTCTATGCTTTCTTT.

The chain combines TRBV28 with TRBJ1-1, with a weak D call TRBD1 (6 bases). CDR3 length equals 18 residues. Germline lookup yields CDR1 MDHEN and CDR2 SYDVKM. Trimming stripped 1 base from V and 7 bases from J, with 25 bases between. The CDR3 reads CASSLFTQGLVGGVEAFF. The CDR3 coding sequence is TGTGCCAGCAGTTTATTCACTCAGGGGCTAGTAGGGGGGGTTGAAGCTTTCTTT.

The chain carries TRBV7-6 and TRBJ2-1; the match to TRBD2 covers 9 bases. CDR1 is SGHVS and CDR2 is FNYEAQ in the germline V gene. The length of the CDR3 is 15 residues. J gave up 5 bases and V 2 bases, and 4 bases lay outside the gene matches. This CDR3 is CASSLLAGRHNEQFF. In nucleotides, the CDR3 is TGTGCCAGCAGCTTACTAGCGGGACGCCACAATGAGCAGTTCTTC.

This chain joins TRBV10-3 and TRBJ2-3; no definite D call. Trimming shortened V by 0 bases and J by 4 bases, and 8 bases separated the two germline ends. There are 14 residues in the CDR3. CDR1 and CDR2 from the germline V gene are ENHRY and SYGVKD. In DNA form, the CDR3 reads TGTGCCATCAGTGAGTCGCGGTGGGCAGATACGCAGTATTTT. It yields the protein CAISESRWADTQYF.

The rearrangement links TRBV7-6 to TRBJ1-5, with TRBD1 matching over 9 bases. V was clipped by 1 base and J by 4 bases; unmatched bases: 8. The CDR3 has 17 residues. CDR1 and CDR2 (germline): SGHVS, FNYEAQ. This CDR3 is CASSLGTGQGINQPQHF. The CDR3 DNA sequence: TGTGCCAGCAGCTTAGGGACTGGACAGGGGATTAATCAGCCCCAGCATTTT.

This clone was detected once. This chain uses TRBV27 with TRBJ2-2; 12 positions match TRBD2. Germline V gene sequence: CDR1 MNHEY, CDR2 SMNVEV (reference sequence). Trimming at V came to 5 bases and at J to 5 bases, leaving 6 bases not matched to a gene. The CDR3 has 16 amino acids. CDR3 amino acids: CASSPMTSGRTGELFF. CDR3 coding DNA: TGTGCCAGCAGTCCTATGACTAGCGGGAGAACCGGGGAGCTGTTTTTT.

V and J are TRBV28 and TRBJ2-5, with 10 bases matching TRBD2. The CDR3 totals 15 residues. The junction had 6 bases not matched to a gene; V was cut back by 6 bases and J by 2 bases. The germline V gene encodes CDR1 MDHEN and CDR2 SYDVKM. CDR3 sequence: CASRPTSGSQETQYF. The CDR3 DNA reads as TGTGCCAGCAGGCCGACTAGCGGGTCGCAAGAGACCCAGTACTTC. Full variable domain (remainder filled in from reference TRBV28 and TRBJ2-5): DVKVTQSSRYLVKRTGEKVFLECVQDMDHENMFWYRQDPGLGLRLIYFSYDVKMKEKGDIPEGYSVSREKKERFSLILESASTNQTSMYLCASRPTSGSQETQYFGPGTRLLVL.

This rearrangement joins TRBV4-1 to TRBJ2-7, with D possibly TRBD2 on 6 matching bases. V lost 4 bases to trimming and J lost 2 bases, with 12 bases between them. CDR1 is MGHRA and CDR2 is YSYEKL in the germline V gene. The CDR3 extends over 14 amino acids. This chain's CDR3 is CASSLLGGTYEQYF. CDR3 nucleotide sequence: TGCGCCAGCAGCCTCCTTGGAGGGACCTACGAGCAGTACTTC.

For this clone: One end of the junction varies from germline; a read error may be responsible. DNA of the CDR3: TGTGCTAGCAGCTTAGTGCAGGGCGGACAAGAGACCCAGTACTTC. This encodes CASSLVQGGQETQYF. The J gene is TRBJ2-5, the V gene TRBV7-7; D might be TRBD1 (5 bases). This CDR3 is built from 15 residues. In germline, CDR1 is SSHAT, CDR2 FNYEAQ (reference sequence).

The table lists this clone with a count of one. V and J are TRBV29-1 and TRBJ2-7, with D perhaps matching TRBD1 (6 bases). V was cut by 6 bases and J by 6 bases, with 18 bases left in between. The V gene's germline CDR1 is SQVTM and CDR2 ANQGSEA. The CDR3 extends over 13 amino acids. The DNA of the CDR3 is TGCAGCGTCAACGTACAGGGACCGGGCGAGCAGTACTTC. Its translation: CSVNVQGPGEQYF.

The J gene is TRBJ2-7, the V gene TRBV7-2, with TRBD2 identical over 8 bases. Germline trimming cut 5 bases from V and 3 bases from J; bases unmatched to any gene: 6. There are 14 residues in the CDR3. The germline V gene has CDR1 SGHTA and CDR2 FQGNSA. CDR3 in DNA: TGTGCCAGCAGCCTAGGAGGGACTAGCTACGAGCAGTACTTC. It translates to CASSLGGTSYEQYF.

CDR3 DNA: TGTGCCAGCACCTGGGAGGGGTACGGCTACACCTTC. Its protein product is CASTWEGYGYTF. The chain is built from TRBV6-5 and TRBJ1-2; a possible D gene is TRBD1 (5 bases). V dropped 7 bases and J dropped 8 bases, with 14 bases sitting between them. The germline CDR1 and CDR2 sequences are MNHEY and SVGAGI. The CDR3 loop spans 12 amino acids.